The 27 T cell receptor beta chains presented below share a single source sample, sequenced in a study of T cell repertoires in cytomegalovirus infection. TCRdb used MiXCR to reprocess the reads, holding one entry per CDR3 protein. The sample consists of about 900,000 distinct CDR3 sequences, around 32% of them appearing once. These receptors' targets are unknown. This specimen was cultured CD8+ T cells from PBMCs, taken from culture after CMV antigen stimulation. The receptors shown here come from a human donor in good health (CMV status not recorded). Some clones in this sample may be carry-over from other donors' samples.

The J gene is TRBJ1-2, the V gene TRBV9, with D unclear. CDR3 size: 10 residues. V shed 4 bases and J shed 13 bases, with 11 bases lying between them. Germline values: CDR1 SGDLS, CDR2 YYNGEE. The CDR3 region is CASSSFRSTF. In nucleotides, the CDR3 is TGTGCCAGCAGCAGTTTTAGGAGCACCTTC.

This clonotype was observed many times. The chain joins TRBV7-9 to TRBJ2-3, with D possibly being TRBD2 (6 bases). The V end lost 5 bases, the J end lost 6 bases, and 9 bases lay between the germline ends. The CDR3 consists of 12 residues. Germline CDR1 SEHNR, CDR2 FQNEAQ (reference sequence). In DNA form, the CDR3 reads TGTGCCAGCAGCAAGCGGGCGGATACGCAGTATTTT. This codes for CASSKRADTQYF.

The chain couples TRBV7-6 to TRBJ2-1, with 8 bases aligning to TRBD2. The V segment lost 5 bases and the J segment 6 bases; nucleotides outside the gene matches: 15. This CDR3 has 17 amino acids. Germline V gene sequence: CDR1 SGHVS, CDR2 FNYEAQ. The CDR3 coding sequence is TGTGCCAGCAGCCAACTTTTTCCCGGGACTAGTATCAATGAGCAGTTCTTC. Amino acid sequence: CASSQLFPGTSINEQFF.

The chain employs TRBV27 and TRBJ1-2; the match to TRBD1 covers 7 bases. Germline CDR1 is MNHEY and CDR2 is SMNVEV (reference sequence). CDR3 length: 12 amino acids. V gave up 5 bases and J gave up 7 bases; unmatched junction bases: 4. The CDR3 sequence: CASSLRTGGYTF. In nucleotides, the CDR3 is TGTGCCAGCAGTCTACGGACAGGTGGCTACACCTTC.

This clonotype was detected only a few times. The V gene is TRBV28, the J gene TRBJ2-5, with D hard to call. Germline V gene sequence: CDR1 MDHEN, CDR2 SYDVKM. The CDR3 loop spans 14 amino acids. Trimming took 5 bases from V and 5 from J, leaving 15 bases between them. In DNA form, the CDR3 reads TGTGCCAGCAGTGGGAATGTCCCTCAGGAGACCCAGTACTTC. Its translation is CASSGNVPQETQYF.

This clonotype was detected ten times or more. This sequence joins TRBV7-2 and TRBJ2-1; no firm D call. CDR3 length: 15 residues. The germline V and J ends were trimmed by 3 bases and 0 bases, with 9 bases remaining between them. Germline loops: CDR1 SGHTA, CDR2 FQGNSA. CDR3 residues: CASSFAPSSYNEQFF. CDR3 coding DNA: TGTGCCAGCAGCTTTGCCCCGAGCTCCTACAATGAGCAGTTCTTC.

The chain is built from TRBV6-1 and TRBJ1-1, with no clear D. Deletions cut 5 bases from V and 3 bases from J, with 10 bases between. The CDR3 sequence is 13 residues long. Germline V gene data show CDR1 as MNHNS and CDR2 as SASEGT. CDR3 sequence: CASSYGPYTEAFF. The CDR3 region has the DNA TGTGCCAGCAGTTATGGGCCCTACACTGAAGCTTTCTTT.

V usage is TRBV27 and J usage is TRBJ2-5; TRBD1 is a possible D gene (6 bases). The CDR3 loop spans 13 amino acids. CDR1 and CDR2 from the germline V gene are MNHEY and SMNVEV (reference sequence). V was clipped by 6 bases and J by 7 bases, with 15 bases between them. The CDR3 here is CASSFSRGGTQYF. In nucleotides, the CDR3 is TGTGCCAGCAGCTTTTCTAGAGGGGGGACCCAGTACTTC.

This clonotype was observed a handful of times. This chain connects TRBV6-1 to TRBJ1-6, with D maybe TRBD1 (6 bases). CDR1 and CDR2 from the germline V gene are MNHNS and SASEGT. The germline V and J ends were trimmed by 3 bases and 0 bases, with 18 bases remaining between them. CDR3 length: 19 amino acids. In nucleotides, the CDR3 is TGTGCCAGCAGTGATTCCGGGACATTTTTGAGCTCCTATAATTCACCCCTCCACTTT. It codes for CASSDSGTFLSSYNSPLHF.

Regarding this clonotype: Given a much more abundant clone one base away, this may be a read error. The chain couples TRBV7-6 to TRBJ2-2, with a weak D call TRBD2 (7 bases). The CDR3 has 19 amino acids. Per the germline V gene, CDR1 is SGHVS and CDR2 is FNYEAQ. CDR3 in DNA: TGTGCCAGCAGCTCCCCTGGGGAGGGGGGGGCCGCGAACTCCGGGGAGCTGTTTTTT. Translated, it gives CASSSPGEGGAANSGELFF.

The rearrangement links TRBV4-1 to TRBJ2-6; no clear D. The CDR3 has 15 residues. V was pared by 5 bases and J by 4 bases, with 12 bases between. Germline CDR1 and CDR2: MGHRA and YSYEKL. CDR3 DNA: TGCGCCAGCAGCGTATTCCTAGGGGGGGCCAACGTCCTGACTTTC. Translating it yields CASSVFLGGANVLTF.

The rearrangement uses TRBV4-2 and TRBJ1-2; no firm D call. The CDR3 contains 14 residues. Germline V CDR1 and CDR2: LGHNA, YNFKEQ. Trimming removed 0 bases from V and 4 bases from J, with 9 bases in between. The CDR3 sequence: CASSQDRIFYGYTF. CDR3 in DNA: TGTGCCAGCAGCCAAGATCGAATCTTCTATGGCTACACCTTC.

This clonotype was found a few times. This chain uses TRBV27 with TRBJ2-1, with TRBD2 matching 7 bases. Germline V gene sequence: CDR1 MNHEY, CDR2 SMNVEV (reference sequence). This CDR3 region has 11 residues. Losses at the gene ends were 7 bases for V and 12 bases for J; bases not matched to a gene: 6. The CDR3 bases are TGTGCCAGCACCAGCGGGGCTTCGCAGTTCTTC. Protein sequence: CASTSGASQFF.

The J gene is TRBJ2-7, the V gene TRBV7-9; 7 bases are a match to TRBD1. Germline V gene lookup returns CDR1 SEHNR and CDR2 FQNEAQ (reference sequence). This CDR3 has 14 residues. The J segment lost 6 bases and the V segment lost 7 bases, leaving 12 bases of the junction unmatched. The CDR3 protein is CASTGTAQVGEQYF. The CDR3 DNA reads TGTGCCAGCACCGGGACAGCCCAAGTGGGCGAGCAGTACTTC.

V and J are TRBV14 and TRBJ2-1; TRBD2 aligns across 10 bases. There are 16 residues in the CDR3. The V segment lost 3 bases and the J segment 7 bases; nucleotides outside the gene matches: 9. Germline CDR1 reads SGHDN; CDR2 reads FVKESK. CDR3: CASSHTAGGPINEQFF. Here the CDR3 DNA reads TGTGCCAGCAGCCATACAGCGGGGGGGCCCATAAATGAGCAGTTCTTC.

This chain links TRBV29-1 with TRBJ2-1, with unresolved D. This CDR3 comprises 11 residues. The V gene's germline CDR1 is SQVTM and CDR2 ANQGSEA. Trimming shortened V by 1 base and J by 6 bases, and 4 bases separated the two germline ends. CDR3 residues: CSVEVSNEQFF. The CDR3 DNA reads TGCAGCGTTGAAGTTTCCAATGAGCAGTTCTTC.

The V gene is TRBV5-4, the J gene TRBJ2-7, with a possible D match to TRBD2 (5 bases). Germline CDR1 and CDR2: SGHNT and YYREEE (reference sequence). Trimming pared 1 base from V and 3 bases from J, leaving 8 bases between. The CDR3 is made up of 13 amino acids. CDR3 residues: CASSLRGDYEQYF. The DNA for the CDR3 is TGTGCCAGCAGCTTGCGGGGTGACTACGAGCAGTACTTC.

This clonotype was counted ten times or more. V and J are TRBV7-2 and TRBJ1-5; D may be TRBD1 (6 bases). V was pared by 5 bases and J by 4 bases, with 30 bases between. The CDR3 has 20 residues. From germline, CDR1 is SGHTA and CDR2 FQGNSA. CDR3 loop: CASSPGAGDIFRLWNQPQHF. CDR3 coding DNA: TGTGCCAGCAGCCCCGGGGCCGGGGACATCTTTCGACTCTGGAATCAGCCCCAGCATTTT.

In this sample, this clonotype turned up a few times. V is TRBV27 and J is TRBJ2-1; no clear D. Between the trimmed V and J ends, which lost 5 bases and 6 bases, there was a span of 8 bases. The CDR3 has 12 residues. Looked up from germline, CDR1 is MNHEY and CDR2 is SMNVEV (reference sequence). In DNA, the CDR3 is TGTGCCAGCAGTCCCGGGTTCAATGAGCAGTTCTTC. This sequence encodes CASSPGFNEQFF.

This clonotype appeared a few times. In DNA, the CDR3 is TGTGCCAGCAGCCAAGGTCGCGGGGGCGGGGACATTCAGTACTTC. Amino acid sequence: CASSQGRGGGDIQYF. J is TRBJ2-4 and V is TRBV4-2; a possible D gene is TRBD2 (7 bases). In germline, CDR1 is LGHNA, CDR2 YNFKEQ. V shed 1 base and J shed 8 bases, with 15 bases lying between them. The CDR3 has 15 amino acids.

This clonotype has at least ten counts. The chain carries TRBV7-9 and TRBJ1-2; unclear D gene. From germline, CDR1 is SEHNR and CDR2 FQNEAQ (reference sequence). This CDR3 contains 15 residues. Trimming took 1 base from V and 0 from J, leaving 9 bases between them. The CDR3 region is CASSLEGGPNYGYTF. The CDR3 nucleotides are TGTGCCAGCAGCTTAGAAGGCGGACCTAACTATGGCTACACCTTC.

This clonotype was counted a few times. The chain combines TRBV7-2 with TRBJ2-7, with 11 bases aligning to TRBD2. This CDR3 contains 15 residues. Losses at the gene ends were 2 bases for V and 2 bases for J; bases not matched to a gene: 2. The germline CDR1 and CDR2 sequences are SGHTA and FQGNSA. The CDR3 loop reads CASSLTSGGTYEQYV. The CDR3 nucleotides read TGTGCCAGCAGCTTAACTAGCGGGGGAACCTACGAGCAGTACGTC.

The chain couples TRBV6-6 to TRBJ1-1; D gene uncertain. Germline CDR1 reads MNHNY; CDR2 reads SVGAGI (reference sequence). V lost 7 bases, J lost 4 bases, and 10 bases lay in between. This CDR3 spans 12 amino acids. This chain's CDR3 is CASNPWGTEAFF. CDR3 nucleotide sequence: TGTGCCAGCAACCCCTGGGGCACTGAAGCTTTCTTT.

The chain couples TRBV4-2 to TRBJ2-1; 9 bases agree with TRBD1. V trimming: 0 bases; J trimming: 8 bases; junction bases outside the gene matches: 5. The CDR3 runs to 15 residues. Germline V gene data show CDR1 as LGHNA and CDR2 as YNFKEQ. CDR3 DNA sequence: TGTGCCAGCAGCCAAGAGGACAGGGGTGTTCATGAGCAGTTCTTC. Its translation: CASSQEDRGVHEQFF.

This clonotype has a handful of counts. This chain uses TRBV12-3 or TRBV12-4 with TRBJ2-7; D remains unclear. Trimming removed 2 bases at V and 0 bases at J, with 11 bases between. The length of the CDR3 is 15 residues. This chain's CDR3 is CASSLTGESSYEQYF. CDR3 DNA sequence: TGTGCCAGCAGTTTAACCGGAGAGAGCTCCTACGAGCAGTACTTC.

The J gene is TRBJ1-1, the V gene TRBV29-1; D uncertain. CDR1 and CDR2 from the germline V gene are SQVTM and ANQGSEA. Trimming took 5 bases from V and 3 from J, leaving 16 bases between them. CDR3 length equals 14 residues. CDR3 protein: CSVKKGQLHTEAFF. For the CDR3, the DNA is TGCAGCGTTAAAAAGGGTCAGTTACACACTGAAGCTTTCTTT.

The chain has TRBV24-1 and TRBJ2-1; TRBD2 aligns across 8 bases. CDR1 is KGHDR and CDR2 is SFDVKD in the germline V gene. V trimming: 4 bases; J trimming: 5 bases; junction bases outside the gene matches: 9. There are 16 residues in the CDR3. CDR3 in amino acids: CATSEPGGDMHNEQFF. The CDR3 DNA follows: TGTGCCACCAGTGAACCCGGGGGGGACATGCACAATGAGCAGTTCTTC.